This T cell receptor beta chain comes out of a study of cytotoxic CD8 clonotypes in ibrutinib-treated CLL. Study overall: Response specimens were obtained following a median treatment duration of about 12 months, with a range of 6 to 36.

From germline, CDR1 is LGHNA and CDR2 YSLEER. The CDR3 spans 15 residues. Trimming took 3 bases from V and 4 from J; bases not matched to a gene: 5. Assay used: immunoSEQ multiplex PCR; TCRdb lists only in-frame clones, some missing. The top ten hold around 3.3% of the sample, which has 130,000 or so clones, around four fifths seen once. The sample in question was PBMCs, obtained after 24 months of ibrutinib treatment. This chain joins TRBV4-3 and TRBJ2-1; 8 bases agree with TRBD1. The TCR was taken from a human donor with chronic lymphocytic leukemia. The CDR3 reads CASSQTRDRYNEQFF. CDR3 nucleotides: TGCGCCAGCAGCCAGACCCGGGACAGGTACAATGAGCAGTTCTTC.